This record concerns one TCR beta chain sequence. What it recognizes is unknown. As to time point: blood 2 weeks post-SBRT. Noted treatment: 15 Gy SBRT to primary tumor, nephrectomy 4 weeks later. The sample comes from a study of radiation and T cells in renal cell carcinoma. Notes on the study in general: From baseline, blood top tumor clonotypes peaked at 2 weeks post-radiation.

Germline CDR1 reads ENHRY; CDR2 reads SYGVKD. V shed 2 bases and J 6 bases; nucleotides not matched to a gene: 9. CDR3 size: 15 residues. Only in-frame clones appear in the TCRdb table, and some are missing; sequencing was by immunoSEQ multiplex PCR. This table has roughly 120,000 clones, roughly 77% appearing once. Sequencing was performed on blood, taken from a patient whose treatment included radiotherapy and nephrectomy. This TCR was sampled from a woman aged 60-75 years with renal cell carcinoma. The chain uses TRBV10-3 and TRBJ2-7; 8 nucleotides agree with TRBD2. The DNA for the CDR3 is TGTGCCATCAGTGAGGGGGGGAGGGGACTAGGCGAGCAGTACTTC. Translated, it gives CAISEGGRGLGEQYF.